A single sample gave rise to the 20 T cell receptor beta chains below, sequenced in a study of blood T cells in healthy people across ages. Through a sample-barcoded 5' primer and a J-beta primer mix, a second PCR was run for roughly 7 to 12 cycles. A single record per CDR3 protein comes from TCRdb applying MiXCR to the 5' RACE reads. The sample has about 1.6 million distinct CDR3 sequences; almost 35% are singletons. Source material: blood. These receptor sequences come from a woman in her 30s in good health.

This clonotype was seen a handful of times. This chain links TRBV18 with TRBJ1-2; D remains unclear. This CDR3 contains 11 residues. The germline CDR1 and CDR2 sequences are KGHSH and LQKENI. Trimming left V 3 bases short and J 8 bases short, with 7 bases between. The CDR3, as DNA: TGTGCCAGCTCACCTTCGACCGGCTACACCTTC. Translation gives CASSPSTGYTF. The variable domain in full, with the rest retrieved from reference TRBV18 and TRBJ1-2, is NAGVMQNPRHLVRRRGQEARLRCSPMKGHSHVYWYRQLPEEGLKFMVYLQKENIIDESGMPKERFSAEFPKEGPSILRIQQVVRGDSAAYFCASSPSTGYTFGSGTRLTVV.

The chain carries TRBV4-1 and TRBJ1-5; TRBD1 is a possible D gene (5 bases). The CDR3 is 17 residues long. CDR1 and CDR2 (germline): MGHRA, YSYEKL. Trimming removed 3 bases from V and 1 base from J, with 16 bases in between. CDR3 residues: CASSHLRVGASNQPQHF. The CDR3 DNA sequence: TGCGCCAGCAGCCATCTGCGGGTCGGGGCCAGCAATCAGCCCCAGCATTTT.

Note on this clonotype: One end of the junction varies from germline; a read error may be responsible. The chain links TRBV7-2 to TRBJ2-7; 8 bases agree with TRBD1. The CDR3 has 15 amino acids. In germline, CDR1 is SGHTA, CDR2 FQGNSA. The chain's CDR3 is CASSLGPGGSYERYF. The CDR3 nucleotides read TGTGCCAGCAGCTTAGGCCCAGGGGGCTCCTACGAGCGGTACTTC.

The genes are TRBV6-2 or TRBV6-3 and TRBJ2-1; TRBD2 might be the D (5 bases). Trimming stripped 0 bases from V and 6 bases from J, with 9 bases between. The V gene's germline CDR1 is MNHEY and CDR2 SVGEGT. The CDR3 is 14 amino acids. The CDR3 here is CASSYSWAGNEQFF. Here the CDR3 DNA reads TGTGCCAGCAGTTACTCGTGGGCGGGCAATGAGCAGTTCTTC.

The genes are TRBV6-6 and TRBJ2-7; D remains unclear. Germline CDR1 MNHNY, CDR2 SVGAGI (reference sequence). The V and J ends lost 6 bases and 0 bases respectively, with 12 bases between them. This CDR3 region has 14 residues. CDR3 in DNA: TGTGCCAGCAGACCCGGCGGAGTCTCCTACGAGCAGTACTTC. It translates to CASRPGGVSYEQYF.

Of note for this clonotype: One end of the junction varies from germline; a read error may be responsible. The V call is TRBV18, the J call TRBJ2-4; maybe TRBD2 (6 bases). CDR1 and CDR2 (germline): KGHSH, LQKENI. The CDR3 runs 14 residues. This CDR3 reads CTSSPYGDCYEQYF. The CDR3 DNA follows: TGTACCAGCTCACCGTACGGGGACTGCTACGAGCAGTACTTT. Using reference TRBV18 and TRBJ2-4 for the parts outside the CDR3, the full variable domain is NAGVMQNPRHLVRRRGQEARLRCSPMKGHSHVYWYRQLPEEGLKFMVYLQKENIIDESGMPKERFSAEFPKEGPSILRIQQVVRGDSAAYFCTSSPYGDCYEQYFGAGTRLSVL.

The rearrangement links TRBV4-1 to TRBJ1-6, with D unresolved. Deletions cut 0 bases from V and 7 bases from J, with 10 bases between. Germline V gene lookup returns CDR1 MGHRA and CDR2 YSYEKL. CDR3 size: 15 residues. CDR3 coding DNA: TGCGCCAGCAGCCAAGATCCTGCGGGGAATTCACCCCTCCACTTT. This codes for CASSQDPAGNSPLHF.

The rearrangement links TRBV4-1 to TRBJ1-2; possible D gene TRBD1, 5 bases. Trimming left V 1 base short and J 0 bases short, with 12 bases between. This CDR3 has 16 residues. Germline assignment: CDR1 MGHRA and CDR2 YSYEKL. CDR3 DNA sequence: TGCGCCAGCAGCCAAGGTGGGGCAGAACCTAACTATGGCTACACCTTC. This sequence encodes CASSQGGAEPNYGYTF.

DNA of the CDR3: TGTGCCAGTAGTGGCAGGACAGGGGGCAACGAGCAGTACTTC. Amino acids: CASSGRTGGNEQYF. The chain joins TRBV19 to TRBJ2-7, with TRBD1 matching over 11 bases. V lost 5 bases to trimming and J lost 5 bases; unmatched junction nucleotides: 5. This CDR3 has 14 residues. Germline loops: CDR1 LNHDA, CDR2 SQIVND (reference sequence). The whole variable domain, filled in from reference TRBV19 and TRBJ2-7, reads DGGITQSPKYLFRKEGQNVTLSCEQNLNHDAMYWYRQDPGQGLRLIYYSQIVNDFQKGDIAEGYSVSREKKESFPLTVTSAQKNPTAFYLCASSGRTGGNEQYFGPGTRLTVT.

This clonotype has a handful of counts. The CDR3 sequence: CASSVEGGNTDTQYF. CDR3 in DNA: TGTGCCAGCAGCGTAGAGGGGGGGAACACAGATACGCAGTATTTT. The chain links TRBV9 to TRBJ2-3, with D possibly being TRBD2 (7 bases). This CDR3 contains 15 residues. Between the trimmed V and J ends, which lost 0 bases and 2 bases, there was a span of 10 bases. Germline-derived CDR1 and CDR2 are SGDLS and YYNGEE.

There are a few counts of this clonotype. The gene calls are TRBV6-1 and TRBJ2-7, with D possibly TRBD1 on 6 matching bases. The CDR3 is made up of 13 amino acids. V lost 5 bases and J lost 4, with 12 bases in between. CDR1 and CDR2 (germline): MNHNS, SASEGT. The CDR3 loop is CASSNDRTYEQYF. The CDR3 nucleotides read TGTGCCAGCAGTAATGACAGGACTTACGAGCAGTACTTC.

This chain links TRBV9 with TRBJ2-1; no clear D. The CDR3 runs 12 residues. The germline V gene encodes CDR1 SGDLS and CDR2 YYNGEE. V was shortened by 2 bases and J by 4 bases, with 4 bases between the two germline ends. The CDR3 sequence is CASSVNYNEQFF. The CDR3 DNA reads TGTGCCAGCAGCGTTAATTACAATGAGCAGTTCTTC.

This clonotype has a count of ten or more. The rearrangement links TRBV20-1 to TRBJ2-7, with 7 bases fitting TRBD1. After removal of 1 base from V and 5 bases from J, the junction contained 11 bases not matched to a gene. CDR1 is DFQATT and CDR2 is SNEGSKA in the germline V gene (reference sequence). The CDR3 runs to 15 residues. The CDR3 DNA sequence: TGCAGTGCTAGAGCTTCGACAGGGCTTATTGACGAGCAGTACTTC. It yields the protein CSARASTGLIDEQYF.

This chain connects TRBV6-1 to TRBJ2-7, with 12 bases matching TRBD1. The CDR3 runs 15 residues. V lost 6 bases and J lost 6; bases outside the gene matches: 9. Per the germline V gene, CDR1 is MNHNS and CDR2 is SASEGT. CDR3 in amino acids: CASSLKGQGAGEQYF. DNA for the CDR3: TGTGCCAGCAGCCTAAAGGGACAGGGGGCGGGCGAGCAGTACTTC.

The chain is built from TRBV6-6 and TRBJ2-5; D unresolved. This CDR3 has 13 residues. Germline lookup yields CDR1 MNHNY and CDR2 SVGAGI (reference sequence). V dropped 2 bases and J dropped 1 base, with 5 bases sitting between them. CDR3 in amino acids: CASSYPLQETQYF. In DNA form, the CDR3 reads TGTGCCAGCAGTTACCCGCTCCAAGAGACCCAGTACTTC.

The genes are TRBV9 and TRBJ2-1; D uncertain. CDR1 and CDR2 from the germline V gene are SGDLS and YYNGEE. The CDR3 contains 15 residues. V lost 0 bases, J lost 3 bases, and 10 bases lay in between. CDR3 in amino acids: CASSVDGGYYNEQFF. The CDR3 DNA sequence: TGTGCCAGCAGCGTAGATGGCGGTTACTACAATGAGCAGTTCTTC.

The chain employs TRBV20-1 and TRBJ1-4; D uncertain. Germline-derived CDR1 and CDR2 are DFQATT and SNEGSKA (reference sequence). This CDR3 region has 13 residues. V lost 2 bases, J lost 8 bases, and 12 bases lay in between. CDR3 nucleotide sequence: TGCAGTGCTAGAAAGTCAGGCCCGGAAAAACTGTTTTTT. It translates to CSARKSGPEKLFF.

CDR3 sequence (DNA): TGTGCCAGCACCTTAAGGAGTGGTTTCCAGCAGTTCTTC. Translated, it gives CASTLRSGFQQFF. This rearrangement joins TRBV12-3 or TRBV12-4 to TRBJ2-1; no firm D call. V was shortened by 7 bases and J by 11 bases, with 18 bases between the two germline ends. The CDR3 consists of 13 residues.

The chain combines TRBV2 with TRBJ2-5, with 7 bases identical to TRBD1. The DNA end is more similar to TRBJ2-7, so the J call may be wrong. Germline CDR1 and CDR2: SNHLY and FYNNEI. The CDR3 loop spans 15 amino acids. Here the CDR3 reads CASSQGDSLFNEQYF. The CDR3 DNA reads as TGTGCCAGCAGTCAAGGGGACAGCCTCTTTAACGAGCAGTACTTC.

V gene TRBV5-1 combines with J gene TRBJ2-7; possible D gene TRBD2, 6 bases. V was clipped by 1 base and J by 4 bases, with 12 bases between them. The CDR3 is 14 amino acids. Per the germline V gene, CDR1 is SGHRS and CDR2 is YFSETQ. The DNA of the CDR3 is TGCGCCAGCAGCTTGAGCGCAGGGAGGTACGAGCAGTACTTC. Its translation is CASSLSAGRYEQYF.